The sequence of this T cell receptor (beta chain) was determined in a study of shared clonotypes between healthy human individuals. Trimming removed 0 bases at V and 8 bases at J, with 13 bases between. The CDR3 has 15 residues. Germline CDR1 and CDR2: WSHSY and SAAADI. Concerning this clone itself: Antigen unknown.

A CD45RA-negative memory subset and a CD45RA+ naive subset were separated from the CD4+ cells. Sequencing used immunoSEQ multiplex PCR; TCRdb keeps in-frame clones, though not all of them. The sample includes just over 2,000,000 clones, roughly 94% seen only once; the top ten take about 0.13%. The study, taken as a whole, reports: The rarefaction results pointed to incomplete sorted-subset sequencing despite large depth.

The genes are TRBV10-2 and TRBJ2-2; D remains ambiguous. The TCR originated in a man younger than 30 in good health. The sequenced sample was naive CD4+ T cells sorted from blood. The sample's subset: CD45RA+ positively selected. CDR3 coding DNA: TGCGCCAGCAGTGAGTCCTACTTACGGTGGGGGGAGCTGTTTTTT. It specifies CASSESYLRWGELFF.